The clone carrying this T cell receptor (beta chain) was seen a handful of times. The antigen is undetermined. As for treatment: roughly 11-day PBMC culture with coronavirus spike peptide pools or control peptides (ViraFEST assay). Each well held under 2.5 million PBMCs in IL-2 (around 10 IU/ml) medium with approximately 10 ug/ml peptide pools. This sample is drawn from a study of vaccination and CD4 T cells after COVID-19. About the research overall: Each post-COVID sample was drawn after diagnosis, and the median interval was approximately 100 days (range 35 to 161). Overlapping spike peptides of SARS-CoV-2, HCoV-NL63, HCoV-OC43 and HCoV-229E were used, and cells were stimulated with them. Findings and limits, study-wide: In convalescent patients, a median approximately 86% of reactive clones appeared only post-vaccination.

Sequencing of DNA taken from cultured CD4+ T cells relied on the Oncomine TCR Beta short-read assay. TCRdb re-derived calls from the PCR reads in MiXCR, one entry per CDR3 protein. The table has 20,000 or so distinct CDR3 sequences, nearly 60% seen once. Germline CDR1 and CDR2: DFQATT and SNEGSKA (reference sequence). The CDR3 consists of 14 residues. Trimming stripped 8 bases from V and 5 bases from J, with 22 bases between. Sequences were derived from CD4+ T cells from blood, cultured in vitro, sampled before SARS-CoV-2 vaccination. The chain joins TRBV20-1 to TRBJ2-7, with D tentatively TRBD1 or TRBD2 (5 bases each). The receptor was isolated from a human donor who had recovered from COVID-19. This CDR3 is CSLPGDERSDEQYF. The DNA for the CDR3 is TGCAGTCTCCCCGGGGACGAGAGGAGCGACGAGCAGTACTTC.